This T cell receptor beta chain was observed in a study of OX40 agonist ivuxolimab in advanced cancers. Profiling relied on immunoSEQ multiplex PCR, and the TCRdb table lists in-frame clones only, not all of them. Found here are about 49,000 clones, roughly 80% of them singletons; the top ten hold 1.5% to 2%. The germline V gene has CDR1 GTSNPN and CDR2 SVGIG (reference sequence). CDR3 length: 13 amino acids. V gave up 2 bases and J gave up 5 bases, with 10 bases separating them. Patients who had autoimmune disease history or got systemic immunosuppression were left out. This clonotype originated in an adult with an advanced solid tumor such as melanoma, head and neck, liver or kidney cancer. This specimen consisted of CD4+ or CD8+ T cells sorted from blood, obtained in a trial of the OX40 agonist ivuxolimab. The chain is built from TRBV30 and TRBJ1-5; maybe TRBD1 (6 bases). DNA for the CDR3: TGTGCCTGGAGTATCAGGGGCCATCAGCCCCAGCATTTT. Its translation is CAWSIRGHQPQHF.